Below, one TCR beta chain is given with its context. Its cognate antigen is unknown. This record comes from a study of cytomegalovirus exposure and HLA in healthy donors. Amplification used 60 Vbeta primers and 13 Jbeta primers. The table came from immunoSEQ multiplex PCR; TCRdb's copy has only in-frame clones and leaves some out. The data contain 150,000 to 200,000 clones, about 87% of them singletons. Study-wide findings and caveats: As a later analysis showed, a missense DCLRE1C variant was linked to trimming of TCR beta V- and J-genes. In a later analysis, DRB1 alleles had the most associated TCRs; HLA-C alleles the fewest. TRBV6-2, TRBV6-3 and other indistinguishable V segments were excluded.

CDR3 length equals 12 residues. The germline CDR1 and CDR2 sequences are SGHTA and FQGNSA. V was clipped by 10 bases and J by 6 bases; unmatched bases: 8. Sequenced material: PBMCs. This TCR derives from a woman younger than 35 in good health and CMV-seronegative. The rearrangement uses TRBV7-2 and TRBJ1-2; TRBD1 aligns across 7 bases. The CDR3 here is CAKSRTGDGYTF. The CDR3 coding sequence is TGTGCCAAAAGTCGGACAGGAGATGGCTACACCTTC.